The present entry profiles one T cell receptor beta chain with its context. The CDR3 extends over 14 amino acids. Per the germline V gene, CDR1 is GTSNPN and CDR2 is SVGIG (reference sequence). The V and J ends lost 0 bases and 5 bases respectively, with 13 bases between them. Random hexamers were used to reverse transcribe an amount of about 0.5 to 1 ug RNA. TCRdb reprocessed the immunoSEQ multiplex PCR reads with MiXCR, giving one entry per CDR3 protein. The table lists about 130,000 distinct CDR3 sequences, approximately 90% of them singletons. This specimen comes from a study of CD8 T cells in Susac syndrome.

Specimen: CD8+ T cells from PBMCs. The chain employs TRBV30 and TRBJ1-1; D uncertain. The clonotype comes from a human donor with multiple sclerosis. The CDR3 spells CAWSVGGFGTEAFF. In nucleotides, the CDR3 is TGTGCCTGGAGTGTGGGAGGTTTCGGGACTGAAGCTTTCTTT.